This T cell receptor (beta chain) was profiled in a study of blood T cell repertoires in COVID-19. Study in general: The origin of the acute and convalescent COVID-19 samples was the United States, Italy and Spain. The analysed material was cDNA or gDNA that came from T cells, B-cell-depleted T cells, or PBMCs.

In the original analysis: Estimation of nucleated cell counts relied on the amplification of reference gene primers. TCRdb's copy holds only in-frame clones and misses some; the assay was immunoSEQ multiplex PCR. The V and J calls and clone size come from that table; D and trimming were worked out from the DNA. This table holds a few hundred thousand clones, 87% found once. V dropped 2 bases and J dropped 7 bases, with 14 bases sitting between them. In germline, CDR1 is MGHRA, CDR2 YSYEKL. CDR3 length: 14 residues. Material for sequencing was peripheral blood. The gene calls are TRBV4-1 and TRBJ2-5; D might be TRBD2 (5 bases). This receptor was taken from a woman between 50 and 59 years old who had recovered from COVID-19. CDR3 in amino acids: CASSQLASSGTQYF. DNA of the CDR3: TGCGCCAGCAGCCAATTGGCTAGCAGCGGGACCCAGTACTTC.